This T cell receptor (beta chain) appears in the sequencing data of a study of T cells in Graves' hyperthyroidism and ophthalmopathy. The TCR beta CDR3 regions underwent amplification using RNA transcripts as the source. The study used the HTBI primer set for a first-round RT-PCR of the TCR CDR3. TCRdb passed the multiplex PCR reads through MiXCR, listing each CDR3 protein once. The data contain nearly 750,000 distinct CDR3 sequences, approximately 36% of them seen just once; the ten biggest clones take up around 30%. V shed 5 bases and J shed 6 bases, with 16 bases lying between them. The length of the CDR3 is 15 residues. CDR1 and CDR2 (germline): MNHNS, SASEGT.

Sequenced: blood. The genes are TRBV6-1 and TRBJ2-2; TRBD2 is a possible D gene (7 bases). The source of this sequence is a woman aged 40-49 years with Graves' hyperthyroidism. Here the CDR3 reads CASSYRAGRAGELFF. Here the CDR3 DNA reads TGTGCCAGCAGTTACAGGGCGGGGAGGGCCGGGGAGCTGTTTTTT.